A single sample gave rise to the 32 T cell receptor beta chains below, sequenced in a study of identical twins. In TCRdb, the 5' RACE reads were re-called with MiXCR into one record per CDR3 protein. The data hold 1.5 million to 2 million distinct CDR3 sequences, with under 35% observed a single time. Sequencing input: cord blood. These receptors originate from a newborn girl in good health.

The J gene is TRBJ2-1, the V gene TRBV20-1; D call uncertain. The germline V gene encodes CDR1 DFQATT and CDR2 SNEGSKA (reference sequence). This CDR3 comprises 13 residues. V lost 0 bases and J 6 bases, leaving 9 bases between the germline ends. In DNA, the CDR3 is TGCAGTGCTAGAGATCCGTTTATCAATGAGCAGTTCTTC. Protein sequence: CSARDPFINEQFF.

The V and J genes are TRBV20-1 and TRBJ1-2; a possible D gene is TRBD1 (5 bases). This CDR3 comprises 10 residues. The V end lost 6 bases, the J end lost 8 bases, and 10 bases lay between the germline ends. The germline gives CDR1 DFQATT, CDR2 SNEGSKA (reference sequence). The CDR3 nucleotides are TGCAGTGCGGGACCGGGGGGCTACACCTTC. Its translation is CSAGPGGYTF.

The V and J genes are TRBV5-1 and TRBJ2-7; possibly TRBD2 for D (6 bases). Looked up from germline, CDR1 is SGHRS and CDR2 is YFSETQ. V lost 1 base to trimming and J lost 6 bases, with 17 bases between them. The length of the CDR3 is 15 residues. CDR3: CASSLNLGDFGEQYF. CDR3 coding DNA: TGCGCCAGCAGCTTGAATCTGGGGGACTTTGGCGAGCAGTACTTC.

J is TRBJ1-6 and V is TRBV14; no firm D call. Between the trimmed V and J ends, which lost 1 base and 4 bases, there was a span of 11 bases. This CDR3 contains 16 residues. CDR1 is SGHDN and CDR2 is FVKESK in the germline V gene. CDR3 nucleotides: TGTGCCAGCAGCCAAGGCCGGGCGACTTATAATTCACCCCTCCACTTT. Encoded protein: CASSQGRATYNSPLHF.

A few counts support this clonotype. The DNA for the CDR3 is TGCGCCAGCAGCTCCGACAGGTTACGAACAGATACGCAGTATTTT. It yields the protein CASSSDRLRTDTQYF. V is TRBV5-1 and J is TRBJ2-3; perhaps TRBD1 as D (6 bases). CDR1 SGHRS and CDR2 YFSETQ come from the germline V gene. The germline V and J ends were trimmed by 3 bases and 3 bases, with 14 bases remaining between them. This CDR3 comprises 15 residues.

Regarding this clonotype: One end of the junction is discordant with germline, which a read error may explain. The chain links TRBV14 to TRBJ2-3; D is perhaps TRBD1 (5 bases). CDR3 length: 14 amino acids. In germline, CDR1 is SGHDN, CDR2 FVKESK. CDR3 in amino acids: CASSQVGATATQYF. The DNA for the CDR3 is TGTGCCAGCAGCCAAGTAGGAGCGACAGCTACGCAGTATTTT.

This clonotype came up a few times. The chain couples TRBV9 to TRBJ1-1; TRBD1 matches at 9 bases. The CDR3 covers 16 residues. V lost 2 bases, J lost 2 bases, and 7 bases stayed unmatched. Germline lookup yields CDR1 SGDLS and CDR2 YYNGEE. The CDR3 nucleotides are TGTGCCAGCAGCGTCGTTGACAGGGGGTTAAACACTGAAGCTTTCTTT. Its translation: CASSVVDRGLNTEAFF.

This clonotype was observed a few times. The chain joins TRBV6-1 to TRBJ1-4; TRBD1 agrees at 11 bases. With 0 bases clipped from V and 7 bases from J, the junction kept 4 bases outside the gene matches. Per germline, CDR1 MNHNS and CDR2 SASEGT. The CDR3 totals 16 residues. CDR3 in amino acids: CASSEATGTGGEKLFF. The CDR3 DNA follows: TGTGCCAGCAGTGAAGCAACCGGGACAGGGGGTGAAAAACTGTTTTTT.

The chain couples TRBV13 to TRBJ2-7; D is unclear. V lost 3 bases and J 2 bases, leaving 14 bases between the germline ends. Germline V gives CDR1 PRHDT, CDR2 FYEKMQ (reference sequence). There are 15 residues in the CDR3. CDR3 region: CASSLGSGLTYEQYF. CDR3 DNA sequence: TGTGCCAGCAGCTTGGGGTCAGGCCTCACCTACGAGCAGTACTTC.

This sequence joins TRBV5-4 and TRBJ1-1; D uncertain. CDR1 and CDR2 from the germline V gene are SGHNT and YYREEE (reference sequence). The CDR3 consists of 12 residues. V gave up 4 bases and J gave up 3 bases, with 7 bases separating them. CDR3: CASSGKDTEAFF. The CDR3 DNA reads TGTGCCAGCAGCGGGAAGGACACTGAAGCTTTCTTT. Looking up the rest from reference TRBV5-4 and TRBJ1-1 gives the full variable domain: ETGVTQSPTHLIKTRGQQVTLRCSSQSGHNTVSWYQQALGQGPQFIFQYYREEENGRGNFPPRFSGLQFPNYSSELNVNALELDDSALYLCASSGKDTEAFFGQGTRLTVV.

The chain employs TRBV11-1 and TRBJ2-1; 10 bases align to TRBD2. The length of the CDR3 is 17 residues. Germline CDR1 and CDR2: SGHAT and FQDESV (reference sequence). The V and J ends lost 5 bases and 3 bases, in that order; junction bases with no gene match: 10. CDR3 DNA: TGTGCCAGCAGCCCTCTAGCGGGGGTAGGTCTCTACAATGAGCAGTTCTTC. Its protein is CASSPLAGVGLYNEQFF.

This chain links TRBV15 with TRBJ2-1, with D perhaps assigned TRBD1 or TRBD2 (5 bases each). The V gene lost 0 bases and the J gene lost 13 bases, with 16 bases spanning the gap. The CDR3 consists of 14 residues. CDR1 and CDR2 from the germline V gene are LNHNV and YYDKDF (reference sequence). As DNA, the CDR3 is TGTGCCACCAGCAGAGATAGGGGCAGGGAGACCCAGTTCTTC. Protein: CATSRDRGRETQFF. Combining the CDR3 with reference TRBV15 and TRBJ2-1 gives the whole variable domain DAMVIQNPRYQVTQFGKPVTLSCSQTLNHNVMYWYQQKSSQAPKLLFHYYDKDFNNEADTPDNFQSRRPNTSFCFLDIRSPGLGDTAMYLCATSRDRGRETQFFGPGTRLTVL.

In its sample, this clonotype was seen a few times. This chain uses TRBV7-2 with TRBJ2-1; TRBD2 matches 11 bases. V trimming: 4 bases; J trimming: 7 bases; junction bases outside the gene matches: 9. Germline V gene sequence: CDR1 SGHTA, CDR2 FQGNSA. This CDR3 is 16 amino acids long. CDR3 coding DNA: TGTGCCAGCAGCTCCAAACTAGCGGGAGTAAGGAATGAGCAGTTCTTC. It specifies CASSSKLAGVRNEQFF.

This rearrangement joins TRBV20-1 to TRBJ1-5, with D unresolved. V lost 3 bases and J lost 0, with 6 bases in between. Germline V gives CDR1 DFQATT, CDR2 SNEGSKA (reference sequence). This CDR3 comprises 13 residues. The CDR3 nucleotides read TGCAGTGCTAGTCCTCATAGCAATCAGCCCCAGCATTTT. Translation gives CSASPHSNQPQHF.

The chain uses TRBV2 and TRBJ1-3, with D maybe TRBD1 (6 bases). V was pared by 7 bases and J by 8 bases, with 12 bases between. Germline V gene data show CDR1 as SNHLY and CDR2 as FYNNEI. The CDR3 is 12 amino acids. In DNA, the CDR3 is TGTGCCAGCAATGGGGGCCGCGACACCATATATTTT. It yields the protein CASNGGRDTIYF.

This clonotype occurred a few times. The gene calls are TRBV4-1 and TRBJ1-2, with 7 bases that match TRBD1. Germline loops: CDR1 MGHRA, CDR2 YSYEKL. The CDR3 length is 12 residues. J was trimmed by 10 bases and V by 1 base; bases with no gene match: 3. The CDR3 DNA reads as TGCGCCAGCAGCCAAGGACAGGGCCTCTACACCTTC. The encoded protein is CASSQGQGLYTF.

CDR3: CSARSPGQGYTF. CDR3 DNA sequence: TGCAGTGCTAGATCGCCGGGACAGGGGTACACCTTC. This chain joins TRBV20-1 and TRBJ1-2; 10 nucleotides agree with TRBD1. Per germline, CDR1 DFQATT and CDR2 SNEGSKA (reference sequence). V trimming: 2 bases; J trimming: 11 bases; junction bases outside the gene matches: 5. The CDR3 is made up of 12 amino acids.

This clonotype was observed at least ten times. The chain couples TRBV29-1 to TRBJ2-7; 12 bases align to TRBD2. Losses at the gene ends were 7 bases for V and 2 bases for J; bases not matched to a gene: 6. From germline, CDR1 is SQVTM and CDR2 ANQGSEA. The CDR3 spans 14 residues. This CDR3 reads CSAQGLAGTYEQYF. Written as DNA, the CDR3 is TGCAGCGCCCAAGGACTAGCGGGAACCTACGAGCAGTACTTC.

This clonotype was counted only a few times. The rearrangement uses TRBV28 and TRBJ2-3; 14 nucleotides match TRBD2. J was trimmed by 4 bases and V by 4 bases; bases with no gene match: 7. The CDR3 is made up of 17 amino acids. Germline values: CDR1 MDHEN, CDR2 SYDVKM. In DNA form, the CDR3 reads TGTGCCAGCAGTTCCCCTAGACTAGCGGGAGGGTCAGATACGCAGTATTTT. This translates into CASSSPRLAGGSDTQYF.

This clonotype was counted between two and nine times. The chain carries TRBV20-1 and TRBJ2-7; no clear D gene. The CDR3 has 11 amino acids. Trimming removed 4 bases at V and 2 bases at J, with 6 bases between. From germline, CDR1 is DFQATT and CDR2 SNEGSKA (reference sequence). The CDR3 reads CSAIRAYEQYF. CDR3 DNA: TGCAGTGCTATCCGGGCCTACGAGCAGTACTTC.

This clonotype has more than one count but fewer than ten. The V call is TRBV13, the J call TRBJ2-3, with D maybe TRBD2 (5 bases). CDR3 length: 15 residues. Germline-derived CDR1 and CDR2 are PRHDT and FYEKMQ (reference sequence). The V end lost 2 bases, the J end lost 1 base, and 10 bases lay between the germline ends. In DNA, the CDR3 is TGTGCCAGCAGCTTATTGGTGGAGGGCACAGATACGCAGTATTTT. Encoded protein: CASSLLVEGTDTQYF.

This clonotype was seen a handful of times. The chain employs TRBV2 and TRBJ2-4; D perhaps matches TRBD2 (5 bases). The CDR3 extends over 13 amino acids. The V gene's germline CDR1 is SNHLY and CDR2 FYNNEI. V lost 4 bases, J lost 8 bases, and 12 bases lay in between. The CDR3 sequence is CASSARPGDIQYF. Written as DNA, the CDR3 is TGTGCCAGCAGTGCAAGGCCCGGGGACATTCAGTACTTC.

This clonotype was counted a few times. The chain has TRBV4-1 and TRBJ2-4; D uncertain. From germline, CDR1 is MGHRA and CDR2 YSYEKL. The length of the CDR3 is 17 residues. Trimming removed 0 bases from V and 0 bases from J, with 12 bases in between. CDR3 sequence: CASSQDPSYLAKNIQYF. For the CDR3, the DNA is TGCGCCAGCAGCCAAGACCCCAGCTATCTAGCCAAAAACATTCAGTACTTC.

The CDR3 loop reads CASSLSPLGDGYTF. CDR3 nucleotides: TGTGCCAGCAGTTTAAGTCCCCTAGGGGATGGCTACACCTTC. J is TRBJ1-2 and V is TRBV28, with D possibly matching TRBD1 (5 bases). V dropped 2 bases and J dropped 6 bases, with 13 bases sitting between them. This CDR3 is built from 14 residues. Germline-derived CDR1 and CDR2 are MDHEN and SYDVKM.

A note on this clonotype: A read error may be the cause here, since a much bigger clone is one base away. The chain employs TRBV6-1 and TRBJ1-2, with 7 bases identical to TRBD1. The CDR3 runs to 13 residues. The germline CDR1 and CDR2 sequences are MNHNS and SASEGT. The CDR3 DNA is TGTGCCGGCAGTGAAGCAGGGGGCTATGGCTACACCTTC. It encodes CAGSEAGGYGYTF.

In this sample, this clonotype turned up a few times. The CDR3 bases are TGTGCCAGCAGCCCCCTGGGGCTCGTAGAAGCTTTCTTT. Its translation is CASSPLGLVEAFF. This sequence joins TRBV7-9 and TRBJ1-1; D perhaps matches TRBD1 (5 bases). V was trimmed by 5 bases and J by 8 bases, leaving 15 bases between them. Germline assignment: CDR1 SEHNR and CDR2 FQNEAQ (reference sequence). The CDR3 spans 13 residues.

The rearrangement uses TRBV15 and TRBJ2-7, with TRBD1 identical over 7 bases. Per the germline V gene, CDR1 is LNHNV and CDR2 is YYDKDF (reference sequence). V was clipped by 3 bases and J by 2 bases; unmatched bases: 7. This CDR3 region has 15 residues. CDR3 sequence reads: CATSRETGPTYEQYF. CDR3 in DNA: TGTGCCACCAGCAGGGAGACAGGGCCCACCTACGAGCAGTACTTC.

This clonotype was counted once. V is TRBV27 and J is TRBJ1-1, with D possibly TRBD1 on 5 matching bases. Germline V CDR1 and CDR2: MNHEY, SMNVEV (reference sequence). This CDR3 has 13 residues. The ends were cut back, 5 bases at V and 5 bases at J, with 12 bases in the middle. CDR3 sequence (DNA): TGTGCCAGCAGTCCTCACTGGGGGACTGAAGCTTTCTTT. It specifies CASSPHWGTEAFF.

In DNA, the CDR3 is TGCAGTGCTAGAGATCCAGCAGTAGCCAAAAACATTCAGTACTTC. Translating gives CSARDPAVAKNIQYF. V gene TRBV20-1 combines with J gene TRBJ2-4; no reliable D call. Trimming shortened V by 0 bases and J by 0 bases, and 9 bases separated the two germline ends. Germline V gene lookup returns CDR1 DFQATT and CDR2 SNEGSKA (reference sequence). The CDR3 loop spans 15 amino acids.

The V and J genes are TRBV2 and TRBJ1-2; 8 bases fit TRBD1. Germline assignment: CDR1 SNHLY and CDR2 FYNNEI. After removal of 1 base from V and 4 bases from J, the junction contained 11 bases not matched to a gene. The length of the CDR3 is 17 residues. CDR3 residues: CASSEGLGGQGGYGYTF. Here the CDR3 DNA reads TGTGCCAGCAGTGAAGGCCTGGGAGGACAGGGTGGCTATGGCTACACCTTC.

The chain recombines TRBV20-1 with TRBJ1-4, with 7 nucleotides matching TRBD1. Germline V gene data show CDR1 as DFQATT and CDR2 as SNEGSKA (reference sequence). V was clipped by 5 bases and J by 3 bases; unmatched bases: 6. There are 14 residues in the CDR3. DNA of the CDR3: TGCAGTGCTCGTCCCGGGACAGCTAATGAAAAACTGTTTTTT. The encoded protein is CSARPGTANEKLFF.

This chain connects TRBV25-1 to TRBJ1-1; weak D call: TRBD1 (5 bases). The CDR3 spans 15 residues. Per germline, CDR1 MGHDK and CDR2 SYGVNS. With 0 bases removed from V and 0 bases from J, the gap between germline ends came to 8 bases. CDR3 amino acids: CASSEYAGMNTEAFF. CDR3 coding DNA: TGTGCCAGCAGTGAATATGCAGGGATGAACACTGAAGCTTTCTTT.